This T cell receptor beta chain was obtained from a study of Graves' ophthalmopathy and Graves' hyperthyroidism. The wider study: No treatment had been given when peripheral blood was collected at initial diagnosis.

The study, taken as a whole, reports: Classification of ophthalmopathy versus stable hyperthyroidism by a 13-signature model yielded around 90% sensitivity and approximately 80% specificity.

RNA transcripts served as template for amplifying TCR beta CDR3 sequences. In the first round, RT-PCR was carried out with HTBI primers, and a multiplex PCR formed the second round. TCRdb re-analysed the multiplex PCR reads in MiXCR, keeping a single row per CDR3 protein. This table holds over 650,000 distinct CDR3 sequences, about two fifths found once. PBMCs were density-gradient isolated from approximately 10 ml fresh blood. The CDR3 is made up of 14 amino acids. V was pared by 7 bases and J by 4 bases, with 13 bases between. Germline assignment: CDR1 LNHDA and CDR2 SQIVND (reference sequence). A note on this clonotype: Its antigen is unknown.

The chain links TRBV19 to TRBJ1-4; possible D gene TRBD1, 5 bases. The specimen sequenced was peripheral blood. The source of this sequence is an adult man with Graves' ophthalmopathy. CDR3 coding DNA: TGTGCCAGTACCTTGGACACCTATAATGAAAAACTGTTTTTT. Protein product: CASTLDTYNEKLFF.